What follows is one T cell receptor beta chain and its context. The record originates from a study of blood T cell repertoires in COVID-19. Turning to the study itself: There were acute and convalescent COVID-19 samples, and they came from the United States, Italy and Spain. Nucleic acid was either cDNA or gDNA, and it came from T cells, B-cell-depleted T cells, or PBMCs.

In the authors' workflow: Amplifying reference gene primers gave estimates of nucleated cell counts. Method: immunoSEQ multiplex PCR; TCRdb's copy keeps in-frame clones and lacks some. V, J and clone size derive from that table, while D and trimming were established from the DNA sequence. The sample yields about 440,000 clones, approximately 90% seen once. This receptor was obtained from a woman aged 30 to 39 with acute or convalescent COVID-19. Sequenced material: peripheral blood.

The CDR3 DNA reads as TGTGCCAGTAGTACCCAACGGGACACCGGGGAGCTGTTTTTT. This gives the protein CASSTQRDTGELFF. J is TRBJ2-2 and V is TRBV19; no clear D. The CDR3 has 14 residues. Germline CDR1 LNHDA, CDR2 SQIVND (reference sequence). V was cut by 4 bases and J by 3 bases, with 9 bases left in between.